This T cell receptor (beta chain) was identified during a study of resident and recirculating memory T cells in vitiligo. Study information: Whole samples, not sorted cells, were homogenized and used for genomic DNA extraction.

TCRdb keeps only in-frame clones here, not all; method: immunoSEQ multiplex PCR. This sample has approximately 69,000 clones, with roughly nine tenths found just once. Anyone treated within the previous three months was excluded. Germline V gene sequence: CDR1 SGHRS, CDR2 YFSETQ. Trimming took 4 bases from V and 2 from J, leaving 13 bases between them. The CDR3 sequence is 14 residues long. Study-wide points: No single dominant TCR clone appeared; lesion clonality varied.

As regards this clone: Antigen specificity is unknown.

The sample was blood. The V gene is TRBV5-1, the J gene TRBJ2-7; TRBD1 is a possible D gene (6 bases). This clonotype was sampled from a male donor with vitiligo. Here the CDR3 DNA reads TGCGCCAGCAGCAAGGACAGAACCACCTACGAGCAGTACTTC. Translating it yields CASSKDRTTYEQYF.